A single sample is the source of the 10 T cell receptor beta chains below, sequenced in a study of blood T cell repertoires in COVID-19. Clones were read by immunoSEQ multiplex PCR, and TCRdb kept only the in-frame ones, dropping some. Of approximately 54,000 clones in the sample, 90% were seen once. What was sequenced was peripheral blood. The origin of the receptors is a man over 45 with acute or convalescent COVID-19.

The CDR3 here is CATSGKRRADEQFF. DNA of the CDR3: TGTGCCACCAGTGGCAAGCGGAGGGCCGATGAGCAGTTCTTC. V gene TRBV24-1 combines with J gene TRBJ2-1; tentative D call: TRBD2 (6 bases). V gave up 5 bases and J gave up 8 bases, with 15 bases separating them. Per germline, CDR1 KGHDR and CDR2 SFDVKD. This CDR3 contains 14 residues.

The chain carries TRBV18 and TRBJ2-3; TRBD2 matches at 13 bases. V lost 4 bases, J lost 4 bases, and 5 bases stayed unmatched. The CDR3 runs to 16 residues. Looked up from germline, CDR1 is KGHSH and CDR2 is LQKENI. This CDR3 reads CASSLGTSGAADTQYF. The CDR3 DNA sequence: TGTGCCAGCTCACTCGGGACTAGCGGGGCGGCAGATACGCAGTATTTT. The whole variable domain, remainder taken from reference TRBV18 and TRBJ2-3, is NAGVMQNPRHLVRRRGQEARLRCSPMKGHSHVYWYRQLPEEGLKFMVYLQKENIIDESGMPKERFSAEFPKEGPSILRIQQVVRGDSAAYFCASSLGTSGAADTQYFGPGTRLTVL.

This clone appeared a single time. The chain employs TRBV5-1 and TRBJ2-2; 10 nucleotides align to TRBD1. Trimming removed 5 bases from V and 5 bases from J; junction bases left unmatched: 6. This CDR3 region has 15 residues. The germline V gene encodes CDR1 SGHRS and CDR2 YFSETQ. The DNA of the CDR3 is TGCGCCAGCAGGGAGACAGGGGGCTTGACCGGGGAGCTGTTTTTT. The encoded protein is CASRETGGLTGELFF. The full variable domain, rest sourced from reference TRBV5-1 and TRBJ2-2, is KAGVTQTPRYLIKTRGQQVTLSCSPISGHRSVSWYQQTPGQGLQFLFEYFSETQRNKGNFPGRFSGRQFSNSRSEMNVSTLELGDSALYLCASRETGGLTGELFFGEGSRLTVL.

Only a few counts were recorded for this clone. The chain links TRBV5-1 to TRBJ2-7; 7 bases align to TRBD1. Germline CDR1 SGHRS, CDR2 YFSETQ. This CDR3 has 16 residues. V was clipped by 3 bases and J by 6 bases; unmatched bases: 15. The CDR3 sequence: CASSYGTDGSNGEQYF. CDR3 DNA: TGCGCCAGCAGCTACGGGACAGACGGGTCGAATGGCGAGCAGTACTTC.

CDR3 amino acids: CASSQDRQGWSGYGYTF. In DNA form, the CDR3 reads TGCGCCAGCAGCCAAGATAGACAGGGGTGGTCTGGCTATGGCTACACCTTC. The chain recombines TRBV4-3 with TRBJ1-2; 8 bases map to TRBD1. The CDR3 runs to 17 residues. The V gene end was trimmed by 0 bases and the J gene end by 4 bases; junction bases not matched to a gene: 10. Per germline, CDR1 LGHNA and CDR2 YSLEER.

This clone is a singleton in its sample. CDR3 bases: TGCAGTGCTAGTGTGGGCCGTGAAGCTTTCTTT. Encoded protein: CSASVGREAFF. The rearrangement joins TRBV20-1 to TRBJ1-1; D ambiguous. Trimming removed 3 bases at V and 7 bases at J, with 9 bases between. Germline CDR1 and CDR2: DFQATT and SNEGSKA (reference sequence). CDR3 length: 11 residues.

This sequence joins TRBV10-1 and TRBJ2-1; D might be TRBD2 (6 bases). The V end was cut by 4 bases, the J end by 1 base, with 11 bases between. CDR1 and CDR2 from the germline V gene are WNHNN and SYGVQD (reference sequence). This CDR3 is built from 15 residues. The DNA for the CDR3 is TGCGCCAGCAGTGCCGGGAGACGGTCCTACAATGAGCAGTTCTTC. This codes for CASSAGRRSYNEQFF.

The chain recombines TRBV2 with TRBJ2-6, with a weak D call TRBD1 (6 bases). Germline lookup yields CDR1 SNHLY and CDR2 FYNNEI. V lost 4 bases and J lost 1, with 8 bases in between. This CDR3 is built from 15 residues. Here the CDR3 reads CASSVQGSGANVLTF. CDR3 DNA sequence: TGTGCCAGCAGTGTCCAGGGGTCTGGGGCCAACGTCCTGACTTTC.

V and J are TRBV5-8 and TRBJ2-7; 7 positions match TRBD1. The germline CDR1 and CDR2 sequences are SGHTS and YDEGEE. J lost 4 bases, V lost 3 bases, and 13 bases had no gene match. CDR3 length: 16 amino acids. The CDR3 DNA is TGTGCCAGCAGCTCAGGCATGACAGGGTTGGATTACGAGCAGTACTTC. This gives the protein CASSSGMTGLDYEQYF.

The chain links TRBV6-5 to TRBJ1-1; D is undetermined. The V and J ends lost 8 bases and 3 bases respectively, with 13 bases between them. In germline, CDR1 is MNHEY, CDR2 SVGAGI. The CDR3 is 13 amino acids. CDR3: CASELAGYTEAFF. CDR3 nucleotides: TGTGCCAGCGAACTAGCGGGGTACACTGAAGCTTTCTTT.